The TCR beta chain under discussion was sequenced for a study of blood T cells in healthy people across ages. The germline V gene encodes CDR1 DFQATT and CDR2 SNEGSKA (reference sequence). Deletions cut 6 bases from V and 5 bases from J, with 19 bases between. The CDR3 sequence is 14 residues long. For the second PCR, which ran for about 7 to 11 cycles, a sample-barcoded 5' primer and a J-beta primer mix were used. TCRdb re-analysed the 5' RACE reads in MiXCR, keeping a single row per CDR3 protein. This table holds some 1.1 million distinct CDR3 sequences, roughly two fifths found once. A few counts support this clonotype.

The chain couples TRBV20-1 to TRBJ1-1, with D hard to call. Sequencing was done on a sample of blood. The source of this sequence is a man between 18 and 35 years old in good health. CDR3 DNA sequence: TGCAGTGCCCCGAACCGGGAAAAAGGTACTGAAGCTTTCTTT. Translating gives CSAPNREKGTEAFF.